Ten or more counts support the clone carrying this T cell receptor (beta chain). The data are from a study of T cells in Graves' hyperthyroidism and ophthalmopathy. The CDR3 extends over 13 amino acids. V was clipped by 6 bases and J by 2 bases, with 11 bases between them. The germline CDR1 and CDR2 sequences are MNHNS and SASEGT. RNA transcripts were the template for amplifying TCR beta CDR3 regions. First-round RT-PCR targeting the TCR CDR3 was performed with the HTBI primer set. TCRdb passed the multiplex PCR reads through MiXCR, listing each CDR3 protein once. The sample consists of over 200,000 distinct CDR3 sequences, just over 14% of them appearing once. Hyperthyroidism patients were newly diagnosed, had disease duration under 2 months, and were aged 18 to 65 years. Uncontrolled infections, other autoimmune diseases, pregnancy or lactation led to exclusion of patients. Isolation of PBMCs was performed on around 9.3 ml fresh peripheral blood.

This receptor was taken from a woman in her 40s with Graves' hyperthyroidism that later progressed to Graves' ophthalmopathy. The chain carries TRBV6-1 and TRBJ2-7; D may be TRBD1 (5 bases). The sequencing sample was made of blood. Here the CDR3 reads CASRPGITYEQYF. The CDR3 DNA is TGTGCCAGCAGGCCAGGGATTACCTACGAGCAGTACTTC.